This TCR beta chain was captured in a study of radiotherapy plus CTLA-4 blockade in lung cancer. Findings and caveats of the study: Tumor-derived TCR clones expanded in blood after radiotherapy plus ipilimumab.

This clone was observed a few times. Its antigen is as yet unknown. Focal radiation and CTLA-4 blockade (ipilimumab) were tested in chemo-refractory metastatic non-small-cell lung cancer patients. The CDR3 is made up of 15 amino acids. The V gene lost 6 bases and the J gene lost 0 bases, with 14 bases spanning the gap. Germline V gene lookup returns CDR1 MNHNS and CDR2 SASEGT. Clones were read by immunoSEQ multiplex PCR, and TCRdb kept only the in-frame ones, dropping some. The repertoire holds tens of thousands of clones, with about 81% as singletons. The rearrangement joins TRBV6-1 to TRBJ1-2; D is perhaps TRBD1 (5 bases). The sequence derives from a human donor with non-small cell lung cancer that progressed on radiotherapy plus ipilimumab. The sequencing used peripheral blood, collected from a patient treated with radiotherapy plus ipilimumab. CDR3 protein: CASSHRRTSNYGYTF. CDR3 sequence (DNA): TGTGCCAGCAGCCACCGCCGGACATCTAACTATGGCTACACCTTC.